This is a list of T cell receptor beta chains from one sample in a study of T cell changes during pregnancy in multiple sclerosis. Clones were read by immunoSEQ multiplex PCR, and TCRdb kept only the in-frame ones, dropping some. The sample shows some 38,000 clones, around 90% of them seen only once. The sequencing here drew on CD4+ T cells from peripheral blood mononuclear cells, taken in the second trimester of pregnancy. These TCRs come from a female donor in good health, enrolled as a control in a pregnancy study. The conserved cysteine and the conserved F or W are not part of the CDR3 here. The order of the fields is J gene, V gene, CDR3 protein.

TRBJ1-5 TRBV28 ASSPQGARRYSNQPQH
TRBJ1-5 TRBV28 ASSLPGQRNQPQH
TRBJ2-2 TRBV7-9 ASPRKKQGPVTGELF
TRBJ1-3 TRBV5-4 ASSLGSVNGNTIY
TRBJ1-5 TRBV5-1 ASSLEGSDNQPQH
TRBJ1-1 TRBV6-5 ASSSWTGGNTEAF
TRBJ2-2 TRBV5-1 ASSSRLGSGNTGELF
TRBJ1-2 TRBV7-9 ASGEREGYGYT
TRBJ2-7 TRBV5-1 ASSRTGAYEQY
TRBJ2-7 TRBV7-9 ASTVSGGLDEQY
TRBJ2-5 TRBV2 ASSVAGGPPETQY
TRBJ1-2 TRBV7-2 ASRDSRSHYGYT
TRBJ1-6 TRBV7-2 ASSLGWQTGSPLH
TRBJ2-1 TRBV4-1 ASSQFGSDLLNYNEQF
TRBJ2-3 TRBV9 ASSVDRVTDTQY
TRBJ2-3 TRBV7-3 ASSSLQGADTQY
TRBJ1-6 TRBV4-3 ASSQDAGMGNSPLH
TRBJ1-2 TRBV19 ASSGGGSGSYGYT
TRBJ2-1 TRBV18 ASSPSRGDEQF
TRBJ2-7 TRBV2 ASSPGQGTYEQY
TRBJ1-1 TRBV29-1 SGWGQMNTEAF
TRBJ1-1 TRBV2 ASSRERQVREAF
TRBJ2-7 TRBV4-2 ASSPTGGSSYEQY
TRBJ2-1 TRBV6-4 ATRAMGGEQF
TRBJ2-2 TRBV25-1 ASSEFGTGSAGELF
TRBJ1-2 TRBV25-1 ASSEYAGWAVGYT
TRBJ1-5 TRBV30 AWSVARGMLSNQPQH
TRBJ2-2 TRBV14 ASSHFSGGTFTGELF
TRBJ2-7 TRBV9 ASSADRARSGEQY
TRBJ1-2 TRBV6-5 ASSLTGKGGYT
TRBJ2-7 TRBV7-2 ASSPRGTSGGTSYEQY
TRBJ1-2 TRBV7-2 ASSFRSPDLYGYT
TRBJ2-7 TRBV28 ASSPGVTGSYEQY
TRBJ2-7 TRBV28 ASRSPGTYEQY
TRBJ2-1 TRBV11-2 ASSFRQGSYNEQF
TRBJ2-7 TRBV7-2 ASSGYRASWYDEQY
TRBJ1-1 TRBV7-9 ASSFQGSEAF
TRBJ1-3 TRBV7-9 ASRRLGNTIY
TRBJ2-7 TRBV27 ASSLSVQAYEQY
TRBJ1-1 TRBV19 ATRYSSSNTEAF
TRBJ2-2 TRBV11-2 ASSFGLTGKTGELF
TRBJ1-1 TRBV6-1 ASSEAGTGREAF
TRBJ2-3 TRBV5-1 ASSPGTGARADTQY
TRBJ1-4 TRBV4-1 ASSQAGDEKLF
TRBJ2-3 TRBV11-3 ASSFSGTDTQY
TRBJ2-7 TRBV18 ASSPGGTGPYEQY
TRBJ1-1 TRBV19 ASKRGTEAF
TRBJ2-6 TRBV18 ASSTRGGTGEAGANVLT
TRBJ2-7 TRBV2 ASRGQDSLNSYEQY
TRBJ2-5 TRBV29-1 SFRQVETQY
TRBJ1-2 TRBV6-1 ASSEETGSFYGYT
TRBJ1-1 TRBV11-2 ASSLQVNTEAF
TRBJ1-6 TRBV11-2 ASSWAQGSSYNSPLH
TRBJ2-1 TRBV28 ATMRRGALGNEQF
TRBJ2-5 TRBV6-1 ASSEGQGAGETQY
TRBJ2-2 TRBV9 ASSVEGRMGQGYTGELF
TRBJ2-7 TRBV5-1 ASSLGLREQY
TRBJ2-3 TRBV4-3 ASSQGVPGLAGGDTQY
TRBJ1-4 TRBV5-4 ASSPGGGRGEKLF